These 5 T cell receptor beta chains originate from one sample sequenced in a study of CD8 T cells in ankylosing spondylitis. Findings and caveats of the study: Characteristic of ankylosing spondylitis blood, it appeared, was a TCR beta motif comprising several highly homologous variants.

These TCRs are of unknown antigen specificity. TCRdb reprocessed the 5' RACE reads with MiXCR, giving one entry per CDR3 protein. The data show over 450,000 distinct CDR3 sequences, with about an eighth seen just once and under 7.5% held by the top ten. The sample comprised blood, either unsorted or a sorted T cell fraction (not recorded which). These TCRs come from a male donor with ankylosing spondylitis.

The rearrangement links TRBV20-1 to TRBJ2-5, with 13 bases lining up with TRBD2. Germline CDR1 and CDR2: DFQATT and SNEGSKA (reference sequence). The CDR3 is made up of 13 amino acids. With V trimmed by 5 bases and J by 5 bases, 2 bases remained unmatched. The CDR3 loop reads CSALTSGRETQYF. The CDR3 coding sequence is TGCAGTGCTTTGACTAGCGGGAGGGAGACCCAGTACTTC.

This clonotype turned up a few times. The V call is TRBV6-2 or TRBV6-3, the J call TRBJ2-1; the D call may be TRBD1 or TRBD2 (5 bases each). The CDR3 extends over 14 amino acids. Germline V gene data show CDR1 as MNHEY and CDR2 as SVGEGT. Trimming took off 8 bases at V and 3 bases at J, with 14 bases between the two ends. For the CDR3, the DNA is TGTGCCAGCGTGGGGGAGCACCGCTACAATGAGCAGTTCTTC. This translates into CASVGEHRYNEQFF.

Many counts were recorded for this clonotype. This chain uses TRBV11-2 with TRBJ2-3; 14 positions match TRBD2. Looked up from germline, CDR1 is SGHAT and CDR2 is FQNNGV. V lost 5 bases to trimming and J lost 6 bases; unmatched junction nucleotides: 7. The CDR3 is 16 residues long. The DNA of the CDR3 is TGTGCCAGCAGCAATAGCAGACTAGCGGGAGGGGATACGCAGTATTTT. Translating gives CASSNSRLAGGDTQYF.

The rearrangement joins TRBV14 to TRBJ1-6, with D perhaps matching TRBD1 (6 bases). Per germline, CDR1 SGHDN and CDR2 FVKESK. The V gene lost 2 bases and the J gene lost 6 bases, with 11 bases spanning the gap. This CDR3 contains 15 residues. CDR3 nucleotides: TGTGCCAGCAGCCAACTGGACAGTGTTAATTCACCCCTCCACTTT. Encoded protein: CASSQLDSVNSPLHF.

This clonotype was detected a few times. The chain combines TRBV29-1 with TRBJ1-2; weak D call: TRBD1 (5 bases). The V end lost 0 bases, the J end lost 2 bases, and 19 bases lay between the germline ends. This CDR3 has 17 residues. Germline CDR1 SQVTM, CDR2 ANQGSEA. The CDR3 spells CSVEELQAEGGNYGYTF. CDR3 sequence (DNA): TGCAGCGTTGAAGAATTACAGGCCGAAGGAGGAAACTATGGCTACACCTTC.